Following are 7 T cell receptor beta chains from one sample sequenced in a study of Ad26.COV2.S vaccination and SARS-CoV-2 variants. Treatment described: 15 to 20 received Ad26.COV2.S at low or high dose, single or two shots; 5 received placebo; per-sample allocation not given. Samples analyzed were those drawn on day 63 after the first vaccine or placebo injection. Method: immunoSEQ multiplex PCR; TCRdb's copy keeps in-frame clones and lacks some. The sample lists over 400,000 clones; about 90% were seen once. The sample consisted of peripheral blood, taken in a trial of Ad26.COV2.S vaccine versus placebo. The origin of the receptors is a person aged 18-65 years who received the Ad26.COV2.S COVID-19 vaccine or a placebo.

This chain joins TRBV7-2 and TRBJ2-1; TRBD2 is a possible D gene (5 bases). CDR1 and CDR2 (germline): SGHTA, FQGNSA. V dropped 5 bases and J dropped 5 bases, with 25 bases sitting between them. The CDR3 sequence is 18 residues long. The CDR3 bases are TGTGCCAGCAGCCGCCCGGTGTCGCTAGCAAAAAAGGACAATGAGCAGTTCTTC. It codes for CASSRPVSLAKKDNEQFF.

CDR3 residues: CASSLRTGSNYNEQFF. The DNA of the CDR3 is TGTGCCAGCAGCCTCAGGACAGGGTCGAACTACAATGAGCAGTTCTTC. The chain links TRBV3-1 (or the pseudogene TRBV3-2) to TRBJ2-1, with 8 bases lining up with TRBD1. Germline-derived CDR1 and CDR2 are LGHDT and YNNKEL (reference sequence). The CDR3 covers 16 residues. The V gene end was trimmed by 4 bases and the J gene end by 3 bases; junction bases not matched to a gene: 8.

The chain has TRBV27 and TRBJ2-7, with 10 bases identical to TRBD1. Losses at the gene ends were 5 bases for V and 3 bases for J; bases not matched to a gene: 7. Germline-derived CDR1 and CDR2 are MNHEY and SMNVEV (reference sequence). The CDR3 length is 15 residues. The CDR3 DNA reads TGTGCCAGCAGTCGGCCGGGACAGGGGAACTACGAGCAGTACTTC. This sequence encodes CASSRPGQGNYEQYF.

The CDR3, as DNA: TGTGCCAGCAGCCTTCCCCAGTGCGGAACCTCTACCCTAAACTATGGCTACACCTTC. Residues: CASSLPQCGTSTLNYGYTF. V is TRBV3-1 (or the pseudogene TRBV3-2) and J is TRBJ1-2; D call uncertain. Deletions cut 4 bases from V and 2 bases from J, with 26 bases between. Germline CDR1 reads LGHDT; CDR2 reads YNNKEL (reference sequence). The CDR3 loop spans 19 amino acids.

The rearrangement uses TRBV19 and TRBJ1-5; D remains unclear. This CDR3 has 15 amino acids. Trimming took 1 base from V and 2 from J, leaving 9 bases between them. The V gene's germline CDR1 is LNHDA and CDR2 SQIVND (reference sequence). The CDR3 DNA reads TGTGCCAGTAGTATAGGGAACCTAGGCAATCAGCCCCAGCATTTT. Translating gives CASSIGNLGNQPQHF.

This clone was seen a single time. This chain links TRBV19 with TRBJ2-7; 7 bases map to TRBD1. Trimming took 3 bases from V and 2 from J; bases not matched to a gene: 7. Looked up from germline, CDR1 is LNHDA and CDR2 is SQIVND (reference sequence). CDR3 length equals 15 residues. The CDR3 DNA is TGTGCCAGTAGTATCGAGGGGACAGTCCCCTACGAGCAGTACTTC. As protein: CASSIEGTVPYEQYF.

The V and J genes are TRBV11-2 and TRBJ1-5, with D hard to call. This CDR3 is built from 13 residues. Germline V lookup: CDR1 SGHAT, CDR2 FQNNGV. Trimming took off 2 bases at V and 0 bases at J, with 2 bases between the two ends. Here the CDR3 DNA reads TGTGCCAGCAGCTTATCTAGCAATCAGCCCCAGCATTTT. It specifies CASSLSSNQPQHF.